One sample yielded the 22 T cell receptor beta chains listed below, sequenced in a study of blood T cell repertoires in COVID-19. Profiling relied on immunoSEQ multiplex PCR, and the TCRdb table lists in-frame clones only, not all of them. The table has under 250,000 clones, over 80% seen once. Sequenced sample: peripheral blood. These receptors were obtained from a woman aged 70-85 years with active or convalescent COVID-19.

Here the CDR3 reads CASSHLGSTGELFF. The CDR3 DNA is TGTGCCAGCAGCCATCTGGGCAGCACCGGGGAGCTGTTTTTT. The chain has TRBV11-1 and TRBJ2-2; D gene uncertain. Germline CDR1 SGHAT, CDR2 FQDESV (reference sequence). V lost 5 bases and J lost 4, with 11 bases in between. CDR3 length equals 14 residues.

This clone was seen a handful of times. The CDR3 nucleotides read TGTGCCAGCACCGAAAGGACAGGGAATCAGCCCCAGCATTTT. Protein sequence: CASTERTGNQPQHF. The chain links TRBV6-5 to TRBJ1-5, with 8 bases identical to TRBD1. V was clipped by 7 bases and J by 4 bases; unmatched bases: 6. Germline-derived CDR1 and CDR2 are MNHEY and SVGAGI. The CDR3 runs to 14 residues.

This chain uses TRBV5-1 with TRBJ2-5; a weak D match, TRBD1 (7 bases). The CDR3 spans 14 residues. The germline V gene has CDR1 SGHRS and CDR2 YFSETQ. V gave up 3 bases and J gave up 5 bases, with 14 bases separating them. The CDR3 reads CASSYQAGGETQYF. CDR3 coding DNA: TGCGCCAGCAGCTACCAAGCAGGGGGGGAGACCCAGTACTTC.

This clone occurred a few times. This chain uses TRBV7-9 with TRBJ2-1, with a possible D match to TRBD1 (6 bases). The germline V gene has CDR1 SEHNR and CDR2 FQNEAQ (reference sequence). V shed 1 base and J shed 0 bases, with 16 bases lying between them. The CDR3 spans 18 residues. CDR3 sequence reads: CASSLGVRGSSSYNEQFF. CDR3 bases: TGTGCCAGCAGCTTAGGGGTGAGGGGGAGTAGCTCCTACAATGAGCAGTTCTTC.

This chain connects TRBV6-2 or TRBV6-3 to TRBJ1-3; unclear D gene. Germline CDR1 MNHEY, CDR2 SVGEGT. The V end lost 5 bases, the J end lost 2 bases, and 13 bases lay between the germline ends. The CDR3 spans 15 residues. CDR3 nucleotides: TGTGCCAGCAGTCCCAACCCGGTGGCTGGAAACACCATATATTTT. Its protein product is CASSPNPVAGNTIYF.

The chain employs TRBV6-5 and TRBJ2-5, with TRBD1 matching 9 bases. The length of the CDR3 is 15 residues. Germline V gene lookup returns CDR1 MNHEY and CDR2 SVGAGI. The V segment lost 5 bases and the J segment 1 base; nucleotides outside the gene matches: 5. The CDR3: CASSRTGVPQETQYF. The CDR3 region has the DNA TGTGCCAGCAGTAGGACAGGGGTCCCCCAAGAGACCCAGTACTTC.

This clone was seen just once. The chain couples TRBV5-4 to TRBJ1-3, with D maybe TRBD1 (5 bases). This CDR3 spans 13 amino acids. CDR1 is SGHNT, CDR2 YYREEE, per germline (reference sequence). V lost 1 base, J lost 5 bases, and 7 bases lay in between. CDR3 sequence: CASSLQGRNTIYF. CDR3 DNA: TGTGCCAGCAGCTTGCAGGGAAGAAACACCATATATTTT.

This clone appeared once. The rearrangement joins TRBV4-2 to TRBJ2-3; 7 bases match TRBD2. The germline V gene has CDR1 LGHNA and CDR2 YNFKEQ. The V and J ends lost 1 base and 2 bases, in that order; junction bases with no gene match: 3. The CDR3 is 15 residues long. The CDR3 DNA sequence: TGTGCCAGCAGCCAAGCAAGCGGGGTCACAGATACGCAGTATTTT. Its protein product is CASSQASGVTDTQYF.

The CDR3 bases are TGTGCCAGCAGTTACTCTCTTGGGCCCCTCCCTTATGGCTACACCTTC. Encoded protein: CASSYSLGPLPYGYTF. The chain combines TRBV6-5 with TRBJ1-2; D is unresolved. The CDR3 totals 16 residues. V lost 0 bases and J lost 5, with 16 bases in between. Germline V gene sequence: CDR1 MNHEY, CDR2 SVGAGI.

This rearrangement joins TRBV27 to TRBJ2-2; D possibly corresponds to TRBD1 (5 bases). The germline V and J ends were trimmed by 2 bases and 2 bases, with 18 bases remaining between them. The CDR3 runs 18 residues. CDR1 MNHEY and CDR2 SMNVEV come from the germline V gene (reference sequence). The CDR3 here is CASSLRSWVQVNTGELFF. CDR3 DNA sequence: TGTGCCAGCAGTTTACGGAGTTGGGTACAGGTTAACACCGGGGAGCTGTTTTTT.

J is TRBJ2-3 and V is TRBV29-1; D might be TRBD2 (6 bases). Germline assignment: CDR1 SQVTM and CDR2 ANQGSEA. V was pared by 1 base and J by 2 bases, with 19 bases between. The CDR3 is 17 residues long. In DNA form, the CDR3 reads TGCAGCGTTGAAGGGGGGGTCTTTCGAGGCACCACAGATACGCAGTATTTT. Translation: CSVEGGVFRGTTDTQYF.

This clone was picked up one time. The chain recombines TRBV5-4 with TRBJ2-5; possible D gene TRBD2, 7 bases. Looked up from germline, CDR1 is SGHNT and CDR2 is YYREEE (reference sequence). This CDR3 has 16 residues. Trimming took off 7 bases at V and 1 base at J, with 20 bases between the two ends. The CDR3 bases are TGTGCCAGCGGGGGAGGGGCGCCAGGGGTCCAAGAGACCCAGTACTTC. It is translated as CASGGGAPGVQETQYF. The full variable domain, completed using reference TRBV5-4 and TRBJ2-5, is ETGVTQSPTHLIKTRGQQVTLRCSSQSGHNTVSWYQQALGQGPQFIFQYYREEENGRGNFPPRFSGLQFPNYSSELNVNALELDDSALYLCASGGGAPGVQETQYFGPGTRLLVL.

CDR3 amino acids: CASSLGQGAGYTF. In DNA form, the CDR3 reads TGTGCCAGCAGTTTGGGACAGGGGGCTGGCTACACCTTC. J is TRBJ1-2 and V is TRBV12-3 or TRBV12-4, with 12 bases that match TRBD1. The CDR3 covers 13 residues. The J segment lost 7 bases and the V segment lost 3 bases, leaving 0 bases of the junction unmatched.

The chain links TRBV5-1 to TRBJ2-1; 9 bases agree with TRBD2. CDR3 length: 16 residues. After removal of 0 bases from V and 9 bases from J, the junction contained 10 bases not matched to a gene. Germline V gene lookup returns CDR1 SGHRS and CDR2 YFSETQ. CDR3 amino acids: CASSLGLAGVVGEQFF. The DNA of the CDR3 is TGCGCCAGCAGCTTGGGGTTAGCGGGAGTGGTAGGTGAGCAGTTCTTC.

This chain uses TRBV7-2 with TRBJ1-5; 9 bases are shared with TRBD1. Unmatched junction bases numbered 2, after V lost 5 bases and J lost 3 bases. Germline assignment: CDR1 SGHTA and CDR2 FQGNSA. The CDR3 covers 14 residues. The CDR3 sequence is CASSGTGFNQPQHF. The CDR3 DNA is TGTGCCAGCAGCGGGACAGGGTTCAATCAGCCCCAGCATTTT.

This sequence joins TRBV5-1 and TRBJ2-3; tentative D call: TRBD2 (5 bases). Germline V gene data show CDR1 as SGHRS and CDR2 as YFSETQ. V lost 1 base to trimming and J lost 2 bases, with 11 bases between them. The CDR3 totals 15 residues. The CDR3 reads CASSLFLANTDTQYF. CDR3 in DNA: TGCGCCAGCAGCTTGTTTCTAGCTAACACAGATACGCAGTATTTT.

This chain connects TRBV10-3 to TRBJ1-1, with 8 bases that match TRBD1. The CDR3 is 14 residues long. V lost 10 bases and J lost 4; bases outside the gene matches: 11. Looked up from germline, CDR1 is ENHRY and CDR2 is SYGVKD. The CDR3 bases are TGTGCCACCCGTTCAGGGGGCGGACGCACTGAAGCTTTCTTT. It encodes CATRSGGGRTEAFF.

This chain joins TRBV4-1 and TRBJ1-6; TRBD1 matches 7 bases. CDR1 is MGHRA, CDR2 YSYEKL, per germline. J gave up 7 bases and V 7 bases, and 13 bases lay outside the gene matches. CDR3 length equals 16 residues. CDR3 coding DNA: TGCGCCAGCACCTTTCGTCTAGGACAGGCGAATTCACCCCTCCACTTT. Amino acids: CASTFRLGQANSPLHF.

CDR3 in DNA: TGTGCCAGCAGCTTCCCGGGGTCCCGCACAGATACGCAGTATTTT. This sequence encodes CASSFPGSRTDTQYF. The gene calls are TRBV5-4 and TRBJ2-3, with D tentatively TRBD2 (5 bases). The germline gives CDR1 SGHNT, CDR2 YYREEE (reference sequence). V gave up 2 bases and J gave up 1 base, with 11 bases separating them. The CDR3 has 15 residues.

CDR3 protein: CASSPLLAGGLYEQYF. CDR3 nucleotide sequence: TGTGCCAGCAGCCCGCTACTAGCGGGAGGGCTCTACGAGCAGTACTTC. This chain uses TRBV14 with TRBJ2-7; 13 positions agree with TRBD2. The CDR3 spans 16 residues. V trimming: 4 bases; J trimming: 3 bases; junction bases outside the gene matches: 6. From germline, CDR1 is SGHDN and CDR2 FVKESK.

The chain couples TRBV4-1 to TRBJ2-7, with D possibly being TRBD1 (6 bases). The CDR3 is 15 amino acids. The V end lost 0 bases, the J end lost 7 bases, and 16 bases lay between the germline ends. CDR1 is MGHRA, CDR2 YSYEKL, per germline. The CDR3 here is CASSQDNRDSGEQYF. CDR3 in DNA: TGCGCCAGCAGCCAAGATAACAGGGATTCGGGGGAGCAGTACTTC.

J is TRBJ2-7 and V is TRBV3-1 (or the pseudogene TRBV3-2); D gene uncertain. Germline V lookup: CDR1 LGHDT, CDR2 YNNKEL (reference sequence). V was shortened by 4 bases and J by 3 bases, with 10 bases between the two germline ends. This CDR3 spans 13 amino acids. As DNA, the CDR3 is TGTGCCAGCAGCCCAACCCGCGGCTACGAGCAGTACTTC. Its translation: CASSPTRGYEQYF.